These 23 T cell receptor beta chains were sequenced from one sample in a study of T cells after yellow fever vaccination. Via MiXCR, TCRdb re-called the 5' RACE reads, giving one row per CDR3 protein. The repertoire includes about 510,000 distinct CDR3 sequences, 21% of them detected once, and less than 20% sits in the top ten. The sample consisted of PBMCs, taken 21 days after the first yellow fever vaccination. These TCRs come from a young man who received the YFV17D yellow fever vaccine.

This clonotype was observed once. V is TRBV19 and J is TRBJ2-1; D is ambiguous. The CDR3 spans 14 residues. Germline V gene lookup returns CDR1 LNHDA and CDR2 SQIVND (reference sequence). V was clipped by 6 bases and J by 9 bases, with 18 bases between them. CDR3 amino acids: CASRVADWAGEQFF. CDR3 DNA: TGTGCCAGTAGGGTAGCCGATTGGGCAGGTGAGCAGTTCTTC.

J is TRBJ1-5 and V is TRBV25-1, with D tentatively TRBD1 (6 bases). V shed 4 bases and J shed 3 bases, with 13 bases lying between them. Germline values: CDR1 MGHDK, CDR2 SYGVNS. The CDR3 is 15 amino acids. Written as DNA, the CDR3 is TGTGCCAGCAGTGGTGGGAGGACAGCCAATCAGCCCCAGCATTTT. It specifies CASSGGRTANQPQHF.

This clonotype occurred a few times. The chain recombines TRBV19 with TRBJ1-1; D remains unclear. The V end was cut by 7 bases, the J end by 4 bases, with 13 bases between. The CDR3 contains 13 residues. From germline, CDR1 is LNHDA and CDR2 SQIVND (reference sequence). For the CDR3, the DNA is TGTGCCAGTACCCCCCTTATGCGCACTGAAGCTTTCTTT. It translates to CASTPLMRTEAFF.

This clonotype was counted only a few times. The chain employs TRBV12-3 or TRBV12-4 and TRBJ1-5; 7 nucleotides match TRBD1. The trim removed 8 bases at V and 1 base at J, leaving 8 bases unmatched. The CDR3 runs to 15 residues. The DNA for the CDR3 is TGTGCCAGCGCTGACAGGGTATCGAGCAATCAGCCCCAGCATTTT. Protein product: CASADRVSSNQPQHF.

Ten or more counts support this clonotype. The chain is built from TRBV5-1 and TRBJ2-7, with 7 positions matching TRBD2. The length of the CDR3 is 13 residues. Germline V gene data show CDR1 as SGHRS and CDR2 as YFSETQ. V lost 4 bases, J lost 0 bases, and 1 base stayed unmatched. CDR3 nucleotide sequence: TGCGCCAGCAGCACGGGGGGCTCCTACGAGCAGTACTTC. Residues: CASSTGGSYEQYF.

The rearrangement uses TRBV20-1 and TRBJ2-3; 14 bases fit TRBD2. Looked up from germline, CDR1 is DFQATT and CDR2 is SNEGSKA (reference sequence). After removal of 5 bases from V and 3 bases from J, the junction contained 7 bases not matched to a gene. The CDR3 length is 16 residues. As DNA, the CDR3 is TGCAGTGCTGATTTAGGACTAGCGGGAGGAACAGATACGCAGTATTTT. This encodes CSADLGLAGGTDTQYF.

The chain recombines TRBV2 with TRBJ2-7, with D maybe TRBD1 (5 bases). CDR3 length equals 13 residues. Trimming shortened V by 6 bases and J by 2 bases, and 11 bases separated the two germline ends. Per germline, CDR1 SNHLY and CDR2 FYNNEI. As DNA, the CDR3 is TGTGCCAGCAGCCAGACAGAAACCTACGAGCAGTACGTC. This sequence encodes CASSQTETYEQYV.

The chain links TRBV7-2 to TRBJ1-2, with unresolved D. V was clipped by 2 bases and J by 8 bases, with 9 bases between them. In germline, CDR1 is SGHTA, CDR2 FQGNSA. This CDR3 region has 12 residues. The DNA for the CDR3 is TGTGCCAGCAGCTTATATGTGGAAGGCTACACCTTC. Its translation: CASSLYVEGYTF.

This clonotype was detected a few times. The chain combines TRBV5-1 with TRBJ2-3; 7 bases map to TRBD1. CDR3 length: 14 residues. CDR1 and CDR2 from the germline V gene are SGHRS and YFSETQ. J was trimmed by 5 bases and V by 5 bases; bases with no gene match: 8. The CDR3 loop reads CASRRQGVIDTQYF. The CDR3 DNA sequence: TGCGCCAGCAGACGCCAGGGGGTGATAGATACGCAGTATTTT. The full variable domain, rest sourced from reference TRBV5-1 and TRBJ2-3, is KAGVTQTPRYLIKTRGQQVTLSCSPISGHRSVSWYQQTPGQGLQFLFEYFSETQRNKGNFPGRFSGRQFSNSRSEMNVSTLELGDSALYLCASRRQGVIDTQYFGPGTRLTVL.

This clonotype has more than one count but fewer than ten. The CDR3 loop reads CASSQGPPGPWAEAFF. The CDR3 DNA is TGCGCCAGCAGCCAAGGACCGCCGGGCCCGTGGGCTGAAGCTTTCTTT. The chain recombines TRBV5-1 with TRBJ1-1; D is unclear. CDR3 length: 16 amino acids. Per the germline V gene, CDR1 is SGHRS and CDR2 is YFSETQ. V shed 4 bases and J shed 6 bases, with 22 bases lying between them.

The chain combines TRBV7-9 with TRBJ1-1, with TRBD1 identical over 7 bases. Trimming removed 4 bases from V and 4 bases from J; junction bases left unmatched: 9. The CDR3 runs 15 residues. Germline CDR1 SEHNR, CDR2 FQNEAQ (reference sequence). The CDR3 protein is CASSSGGGLGTEAFF. For the CDR3, the DNA is TGTGCCAGCAGCTCAGGGGGGGGCCTTGGCACTGAAGCTTTCTTT.

The V gene is TRBV29-1, the J gene TRBJ2-7, with TRBD1 matching 8 bases. The V and J ends lost 6 bases and 4 bases, in that order; junction bases with no gene match: 8. The CDR3 covers 13 residues. CDR1 and CDR2 from the germline V gene are SQVTM and ANQGSEA. CDR3 loop: CSVEPGGDYEQYF. The CDR3 DNA follows: TGCAGCGTCGAGCCAGGGGGCGATTACGAGCAGTACTTC.

The chain uses TRBV20-1 and TRBJ2-7; 12 nucleotides line up with TRBD2. V shed 3 bases, J shed 4 bases, and the junction held 4 bases outside the gene matches. The CDR3 sequence is 14 residues long. CDR1 and CDR2 (germline): DFQATT, SNEGSKA (reference sequence). As DNA, the CDR3 is TGCAGTGCTAGTCTAGCGGGGGGGCGATACGAGCAGTACGTC. Amino acids: CSASLAGGRYEQYV.

This clonotype occurred a few times. One end of the junction fails to match germline, which may point to a read error. The chain links TRBV20-1 to TRBJ2-5, with 10 bases lining up with TRBD2. CDR3 length equals 14 residues. Looked up from germline, CDR1 is DFQATT and CDR2 is SNEGSKA (reference sequence). The CDR3, as DNA: TGCAGTGCTAGAGATCCCCTAGCGGGAGAGGCCCAGTACTTC. Translating gives CSARDPLAGEAQYF.

This chain uses TRBV7-2 with TRBJ2-1; D may be TRBD2 (6 bases). Germline V lookup: CDR1 SGHTA, CDR2 FQGNSA. This CDR3 has 16 amino acids. The V end was cut by 0 bases, the J end by 7 bases, with 16 bases between. The CDR3 is CASSLAPGGVSNEQFF. Written as DNA, the CDR3 is TGTGCCAGCAGCTTAGCGCCAGGCGGGGTCTCAAATGAGCAGTTCTTC.

The DNA of the CDR3 is TGTGCCAGCAGTTACTCCGGGACTGCGAGGGAGCAGTTCTTC. It yields the protein CASSYSGTAREQFF. The V and J genes are TRBV6-2 or TRBV6-3 and TRBJ2-1; tentatively, D is TRBD2 (6 bases). CDR3 length: 14 amino acids. The germline V and J ends were trimmed by 0 bases and 10 bases, with 13 bases remaining between them. Germline V gene data show CDR1 as MNHEY and CDR2 as SVGEGT.

This clonotype was observed many times. This chain's CDR3 is CASSVGAKNIQYF. The CDR3, as DNA: TGTGCCAGCTCCGTGGGAGCCAAAAACATTCAGTACTTC. The rearrangement joins TRBV18 to TRBJ2-4; no clear D gene. In germline, CDR1 is KGHSH, CDR2 LQKENI. The CDR3 covers 13 residues. Trimming cost V 6 bases and J 0 bases, with 6 bases left between them. Complete variable domain (other parts from reference TRBV18 and TRBJ2-4): NAGVMQNPRHLVRRRGQEARLRCSPMKGHSHVYWYRQLPEEGLKFMVYLQKENIIDESGMPKERFSAEFPKEGPSILRIQQVVRGDSAAYFCASSVGAKNIQYFGAGTRLSVL.

V and J are TRBV3-1 and TRBJ1-1; D remains unclear. This CDR3 comprises 14 residues. The V end was cut by 3 bases, the J end by 0 bases, with 8 bases between. Germline CDR1 is LGHDT and CDR2 is YNNKEL (reference sequence). This CDR3 reads CASSQTELNTEAFF. CDR3 nucleotide sequence: TGTGCCAGCAGCCAGACGGAATTGAACACTGAAGCTTTCTTT. The whole variable domain, filled in from reference TRBV3-1 and TRBJ1-1, reads DTAVSQTPKYLVTQMGNDKSIKCEQNLGHDTMYWYKQDSKKFLKIMFSYNNKELIINETVPNRFSPKSPDKAHLNLHINSLELGDSAVYFCASSQTELNTEAFFGQGTRLTVV.

V is TRBV11-2 and J is TRBJ1-3; tentative D call: TRBD1 (6 bases). The CDR3 contains 16 residues. The V and J ends lost 3 bases and 0 bases respectively, with 12 bases between them. Germline values: CDR1 SGHAT, CDR2 FQNNGV. CDR3 DNA sequence: TGTGCCAGCAGCTTCGGTGAGGGGGACTCTGGAAACACCATATATTTT. It translates to CASSFGEGDSGNTIYF.

The table lists this clonotype with a few counts. The chain combines TRBV6-1 with TRBJ2-3; TRBD1 might be the D (6 bases). Deletions cut 8 bases from V and 2 bases from J, with 11 bases between. Per the germline V gene, CDR1 is MNHNS and CDR2 is SASEGT. CDR3 length equals 13 residues. The CDR3 nucleotides read TGTGCCAGCCGAAACAGGGACACAGATACGCAGTATTTT. This codes for CASRNRDTDTQYF.

The chain carries TRBV12-3 or TRBV12-4 and TRBJ2-3; D call uncertain. Trimming took off 6 bases at V and 6 bases at J, with 10 bases between the two ends. CDR3 length equals 12 residues. The CDR3 protein is CASRAVLDTQYF. The CDR3 DNA reads TGTGCCAGCAGGGCCGTCCTGGATACGCAGTATTTT.

The V gene is TRBV2, the J gene TRBJ2-1; 7 bases fit TRBD2. Germline V gene data show CDR1 as SNHLY and CDR2 as FYNNEI. The CDR3 extends over 12 amino acids. Trimming cost V 6 bases and J 8 bases; bases outside gene matches: 4. CDR3 amino acids: CASRETSDEQFF. DNA of the CDR3: TGTGCCAGCAGGGAAACTAGCGATGAGCAGTTCTTC.

This clonotype has only a few counts. The chain recombines TRBV27 with TRBJ1-1, with D unresolved. Trimming stripped 3 bases from V and 3 bases from J, with 8 bases between. CDR1 and CDR2 (germline): MNHEY, SMNVEV (reference sequence). The CDR3 is 13 amino acids. The CDR3 coding sequence is TGTGCCAGCAGTTTCCGGTGGGACACTGAAGCTTTCTTT. It specifies CASSFRWDTEAFF.